These T cell receptor beta chains were read from a single sample in a study of T cell repertoires in cytomegalovirus infection. These receptors have no identified antigens. TCRdb independently ran MiXCR on the reads; one entry per CDR3 protein. Among some 50,000 distinct CDR3 sequences listed, roughly 22% were seen once. The material sequenced was CD8+ T cells from cultured PBMCs, taken from culture after CMV antigen stimulation. These receptors originate from a human donor in good health (CMV status not recorded). Some clones in this sample may be carry-over from other donors' samples. CDR3s include the opening cysteine and the closing phenylalanine or tryptophan. Fields, in order: V gene, clone size, D gene, CDR3 length, J gene, CDR3 protein, CDR3 DNA. The D gene is left open where the match is weak. Size is omitted from some rows. Given values are once, few, many or a class for expanded clones.

>TRBV7-9|NA|NA|16|TRBJ1-2
CASSFGGGAGEAGYTF
TGTGCCAGCAGCTTTGGGGGTGGGGCAGGGGAGGCTGGCTACACCTTC
>TRBV27|NA|TRBD1|15|TRBJ1-2
CASSSGQPINYGYTF
TGTGCCAGCAGTTCGGGACAGCCTATCAACTATGGCTACACCTTC
>TRBV6-8|few|NA|14|TRBJ1-1
CASSQTEGNTEAFF
TGTGCCAGCAGCCAGACAGAGGGTAACACTGAAGCTTTCTTT
>TRBV7-9|NA|NA|16|TRBJ2-7
CASSPGKSWISYEQYF
TGTGCCAGCAGCCCAGGGAAGTCGTGGATCTCCTACGAGCAGTACTTC
>TRBV7-9|many|NA|15|TRBJ2-1
CASSSRTGRMDEQFF
TGTGCCAGCAGCTCTAGAACAGGAAGGATGGATGAGCAGTTCTTC
>TRBV5-1|NA|NA|14|TRBJ2-1
CASSGRDNYNEQFF
TGCGCCAGCAGCGGTCGGGACAACTACAATGAGCAGTTCTTC
>TRBV13|once|NA|11|TRBJ2-1
CASSHNREQFF
TGTGCCAGCAGCCATAACAGGGAGCAGTTCTTC
>TRBV20-1|once|NA|14|TRBJ2-7
CSASSRRSSYEQYF
TGCAGTGCTAGTAGCAGACGGAGCTCCTACGAGCAGTACTTC
>TRBV6-6|few|NA|15|TRBJ1-1
CASTPKGSGNTEAFF
TGTGCCAGCACTCCCAAGGGGTCGGGGAACACTGAAGCTTTCTTT
>TRBV6-2/TRBV6-3|NA|TRBD2|15|TRBJ2-7
CASSYEVAGADEQYF
TGTGCCAGCAGTTACGAAGTGGCGGGAGCCGACGAGCAGTACTTC